The 31 T cell receptor beta chains listed next were all sequenced from one sample in a study of blood T cell repertoires in COVID-19. The assay was immunoSEQ multiplex PCR, and TCRdb's table has in-frame clones only and misses some. The data show about 200,000 clones, with more than 75% seen just once and approximately 4.4% held by the top ten. The sample consisted of peripheral blood. These receptors originate from a human donor in a cohort sampled during active COVID-19.

The chain links TRBV18 to TRBJ1-2; TRBD1 agrees at 7 bases. The CDR3 has 14 amino acids. Trimming removed 3 bases from V and 5 bases from J; junction bases left unmatched: 6. Germline V gene sequence: CDR1 KGHSH, CDR2 LQKENI. The CDR3 DNA follows: TGTGCCAGCTCACCCGGGGGACAGAGATATGGCTACACCTTC. As protein: CASSPGGQRYGYTF.

V is TRBV7-9 and J is TRBJ1-4; no clear D gene. This CDR3 has 17 residues. V shed 3 bases and J shed 0 bases, with 14 bases lying between them. Per germline, CDR1 SEHNR and CDR2 FQNEAQ (reference sequence). The CDR3 loop reads CASSFREQLATNEKLFF. The CDR3 DNA reads TGTGCCAGCAGCTTTCGGGAACAGCTCGCAACTAATGAAAAACTGTTTTTT.

The genes are TRBV19 and TRBJ2-1; 8 bases align to TRBD2. CDR1 is LNHDA and CDR2 is SQIVND in the germline V gene (reference sequence). V lost 4 bases to trimming and J lost 2 bases; unmatched junction nucleotides: 1. CDR3 length: 14 amino acids. CDR3 nucleotide sequence: TGTGCCAGTAGTAAAGCGGGAGCCTACAATGAGCAGTTCTTC. Translation gives CASSKAGAYNEQFF. Filled out from reference TRBV19 and TRBJ2-1, the complete variable domain reads DGGITQSPKYLFRKEGQNVTLSCEQNLNHDAMYWYRQDPGQGLRLIYYSQIVNDFQKGDIAEGYSVSREKKESFPLTVTSAQKNPTAFYLCASSKAGAYNEQFFGPGTRLTVL.

The CDR3 sequence is CASTNLYEQYF. In DNA form, the CDR3 reads TGTGCCAGCACCAACCTCTACGAGCAGTACTTC. This chain uses TRBV7-9 with TRBJ2-7, with D unresolved. Germline-derived CDR1 and CDR2 are SEHNR and FQNEAQ (reference sequence). Trimming removed 7 bases from V and 3 bases from J, with 7 bases in between. The CDR3 length is 11 residues.

J is TRBJ1-1 and V is TRBV5-1; D is possibly TRBD1 (5 bases). Trimming left V 0 bases short and J 3 bases short, with 9 bases between. CDR1 and CDR2 (germline): SGHRS, YFSETQ. The CDR3 extends over 14 amino acids. The CDR3 is CASSLAARDTEAFF. The CDR3 region has the DNA TGCGCCAGCAGCTTGGCCGCCAGGGACACTGAAGCTTTCTTT.

The rearrangement links TRBV10-1 to TRBJ1-1; D is undetermined. The length of the CDR3 is 11 residues. Trimming took 3 bases from V and 4 from J, leaving 3 bases between them. Germline V gene lookup returns CDR1 WNHNN and CDR2 SYGVQD (reference sequence). For the CDR3, the DNA is TGCGCCAGCAGTGACAGCACTGAAGCTTTCTTT. Translated, it gives CASSDSTEAFF.

This rearrangement joins TRBV5-1 to TRBJ2-7; 12 bases are shared with TRBD2. The germline CDR1 and CDR2 sequences are SGHRS and YFSETQ. V shed 5 bases and J 5 bases; nucleotides not matched to a gene: 8. CDR3 size: 15 residues. CDR3 sequence (DNA): TGCGCCAGCAGACCGACTAGCGGGAGTATCGACGAGCAGTACTTC. Translation: CASRPTSGSIDEQYF.

V is TRBV6-5 and J is TRBJ2-7; 7 bases are shared with TRBD2. The CDR3 is made up of 14 amino acids. Trimming took 6 bases from V and 8 from J; bases not matched to a gene: 13. Germline assignment: CDR1 MNHEY and CDR2 SVGAGI. CDR3 nucleotides: TGTGCCAGCAGACACCTAGCGGACCCTAGAAAGCAGTACTTC. Translating gives CASRHLADPRKQYF.

The rearrangement joins TRBV7-2 to TRBJ1-5, with D unclear. CDR1 SGHTA and CDR2 FQGNSA come from the germline V gene. Trimming shortened V by 8 bases and J by 9 bases, and 14 bases separated the two germline ends. This CDR3 is built from 12 residues. CDR3 protein: CASGKEVGPQHF. CDR3 DNA: TGTGCCAGCGGCAAAGAGGTCGGGCCCCAGCATTTT.

The chain couples TRBV21-1 to TRBJ2-7; the table's TRBD1 call for D was not verified on the DNA. TRBV21-1 is a pseudogene locus. The CDR3 is 15 amino acids. CDR3 amino acids: CASSNQWADSYEQYF. The CDR3, as DNA: TGTGCCAGCAGCAATCAGTGGGCTGACTCCTACGAGCAGTACTTC.

This clone was picked up one time. The rearrangement uses TRBV9 and TRBJ2-7; 11 bases match TRBD1. The CDR3 runs to 15 residues. V was pared by 3 bases and J by 2 bases, with 4 bases of the junction left unmatched. Germline V CDR1 and CDR2: SGDLS, YYNGEE. The CDR3 nucleotides are TGTGCCAGCAGCGCCGGACAGGGGGCGACCTACGAGCAGTACTTC. Translation gives CASSAGQGATYEQYF.

As DNA, the CDR3 is TGTGCCAGCTCAGCGTCGCGCTCCTACAATGAGCAGTTCTTC. This sequence encodes CASSASRSYNEQFF. V usage is TRBV18 and J usage is TRBJ2-1; D is uncertain. The CDR3 consists of 14 residues. The germline CDR1 and CDR2 sequences are KGHSH and LQKENI. Trimming took 5 bases from V and 0 from J, leaving 8 bases between them.

This clone is a singleton in its sample. The gene calls are TRBV19 and TRBJ2-7; 9 positions agree with TRBD1. The V gene's germline CDR1 is LNHDA and CDR2 SQIVND (reference sequence). The CDR3 covers 13 residues. J gave up 6 bases and V 5 bases, and 5 bases lay outside the gene matches. The CDR3 region is CASSALTGGEQYF. The CDR3 DNA reads as TGTGCCAGTAGTGCGTTGACAGGGGGCGAGCAGTACTTC.

The chain employs TRBV19 and TRBJ2-5, with D unclear. The germline V and J ends were trimmed by 3 bases and 5 bases, with 4 bases remaining between them. This CDR3 has 11 amino acids. Germline lookup yields CDR1 LNHDA and CDR2 SQIVND (reference sequence). The CDR3 loop is CASSIRETQYF. CDR3 DNA: TGTGCCAGTAGTATCCGGGAGACCCAGTACTTC.

The gene calls are TRBV6-2 or TRBV6-3 and TRBJ2-2; 11 bases fit TRBD1. The V gene's germline CDR1 is MNHEY and CDR2 SVGEGT. With V trimmed by 5 bases and J by 6 bases, 11 bases remained unmatched. The CDR3 extends over 17 amino acids. CDR3 nucleotide sequence: TGTGCCAGCAGTCCCCCCCCGGGACAGGGGGTCCCCGGGGAGCTGTTTTTT. Its translation is CASSPPPGQGVPGELFF.

The rearrangement joins TRBV19 to TRBJ2-5; a possible D gene is TRBD2 (5 bases). Trimming removed 5 bases at V and 5 bases at J, with 9 bases between. The CDR3 runs 12 residues. Germline-derived CDR1 and CDR2 are LNHDA and SQIVND (reference sequence). CDR3: CASSAAGETQYF. As DNA, the CDR3 is TGTGCCAGTAGTGCTGCGGGCGAGACCCAGTACTTC.

The genes are TRBV5-5 and TRBJ1-1; the D is unclear. The CDR3 contains 14 residues. V was shortened by 4 bases and J by 1 base, with 11 bases between the two germline ends. Per germline, CDR1 SGHKS and CDR2 YYEKEE (reference sequence). CDR3 nucleotides: TGTGCCAGCAGCCGCCGTCCGAGGAACACTGAAGCTTTCTTT. Protein sequence: CASSRRPRNTEAFF.

This chain links TRBV4-3 with TRBJ1-3, with D maybe TRBD1 (5 bases). Trimming shortened V by 0 bases and J by 8 bases, and 14 bases separated the two germline ends. The V gene's germline CDR1 is LGHNA and CDR2 YSLEER. This CDR3 is 15 amino acids long. In DNA form, the CDR3 reads TGCGCCAGCAGCCAAGATTCCAGGGTTGAAGACACCATATATTTT. This codes for CASSQDSRVEDTIYF.

This chain connects TRBV5-5 to TRBJ2-1; a possible D gene is TRBD1 (6 bases). The CDR3 covers 18 residues. Germline V lookup: CDR1 SGHKS, CDR2 YYEKEE (reference sequence). V was trimmed by 4 bases and J by 7 bases, leaving 27 bases between them. CDR3 in DNA: TGTGCCAGCAGCCCCTCCCCCCGATCTGGGGGCGCCGAAAATGAGCAGTTCTTC. Amino acids: CASSPSPRSGGAENEQFF. Looking up the rest from reference TRBV5-5 and TRBJ2-1 gives the full variable domain: DAGVTQSPTHLIKTRGQQVTLRCSPISGHKSVSWYQQVLGQGPQFIFQYYEKEERGRGNFPDRFSARQFPNYSSELNVNALLLGDSALYLCASSPSPRSGGAENEQFFGPGTRLTVL.

In regard to this clone: At one end the junction does not follow the germline gene, possibly because of a read error. This rearrangement joins TRBV27 to TRBJ1-1; 9 bases fit TRBD1. The germline V gene has CDR1 MNHEY and CDR2 SMNVEV (reference sequence). The CDR3 runs 12 residues. In DNA, the CDR3 is TGTGCCAGCAGTTCCACAGGGGGCCTTGGGCACTTT. As protein: CASSSTGGLGHF.

In nucleotides, the CDR3 is TGTGCCAGCACACAGGAGCCCACCGGGGAGCTGTTTTTT. Translation: CASTQEPTGELFF. This chain links TRBV12-3 or TRBV12-4 with TRBJ2-2, with a weak D call TRBD1 (5 bases). V gave up 7 bases and J gave up 4 bases, with 10 bases separating them. This CDR3 has 13 amino acids.

The chain recombines TRBV10-1 with TRBJ2-7; D is ambiguous. Deletions cut 0 bases from V and 3 bases from J, with 6 bases between. CDR3 size: 13 residues. Germline CDR1 reads WNHNN; CDR2 reads SYGVQD (reference sequence). CDR3 residues: CASSESGSYEQYF. CDR3 DNA: TGCGCCAGCAGTGAGTCTGGTAGCTACGAGCAGTACTTC.

The rearrangement links TRBV18 to TRBJ2-6; D is uncertain. V lost 0 bases and J lost 1, with 16 bases in between. CDR1 is KGHSH, CDR2 LQKENI, per germline. CDR3 length equals 19 residues. The CDR3 DNA reads TGTGCCAGCTCACCACCTACCGGGTTAAGCCTATCTGGGGCCAACGTCCTGACTTTC. Amino acids: CASSPPTGLSLSGANVLTF. Based on the CDR3 plus reference TRBV18 and TRBJ2-6, the full variable domain is NAGVMQNPRHLVRRRGQEARLRCSPMKGHSHVYWYRQLPEEGLKFMVYLQKENIIDESGMPKERFSAEFPKEGPSILRIQQVVRGDSAAYFCASSPPTGLSLSGANVLTFGAGSRLTVL.

The chain employs TRBV7-8 and TRBJ1-4; TRBD1 might be the D (6 bases). The germline CDR1 and CDR2 sequences are SGHVS and FQNEAQ. The length of the CDR3 is 17 residues. Trimming took 5 bases from V and 3 from J, leaving 19 bases between them. The CDR3 region is CASSLFDGGSSNEKLFF. The CDR3 nucleotides read TGTGCCAGCAGCCTCTTTGATGGGGGCTCATCTAATGAAAAACTGTTTTTT.

The rearrangement uses TRBV6-2 or TRBV6-3 and TRBJ2-2, with D unclear. Germline V gene data show CDR1 as MNHEY and CDR2 as SVGEGT. The CDR3 spans 14 residues. V dropped 4 bases and J dropped 2 bases, with 8 bases sitting between them. In DNA, the CDR3 is TGTGCCAGCAGTTCAAGCCAAAACACCGGGGAGCTGTTTTTT. It specifies CASSSSQNTGELFF.

Ten or more counts support this clone. The chain employs TRBV7-9 and TRBJ1-6; 8 bases map to TRBD1. Germline assignment: CDR1 SEHNR and CDR2 FQNEAQ (reference sequence). The V gene end was trimmed by 5 bases and the J gene end by 7 bases; junction bases not matched to a gene: 7. This CDR3 has 15 residues. The CDR3 region has the DNA TGTGCCAGCAGCATCCAACAGGGGGGGAATTCACCCCTCCACTTT. This sequence encodes CASSIQQGGNSPLHF.

The chain employs TRBV27 and TRBJ1-4, with D unclear. CDR1 and CDR2 from the germline V gene are MNHEY and SMNVEV (reference sequence). The CDR3 length is 14 residues. Deletions cut 6 bases from V and 8 bases from J, with 16 bases between. CDR3 in amino acids: CASRSRTWEEKLFF. CDR3 coding DNA: TGTGCCAGCAGATCCAGGACTTGGGAGGAAAAACTGTTTTTT.

The gene calls are TRBV27 and TRBJ2-5; D is perhaps TRBD2 (5 bases). The germline gives CDR1 MNHEY, CDR2 SMNVEV (reference sequence). The CDR3 is 16 amino acids. Deletions cut 5 bases from V and 0 bases from J, with 16 bases between. CDR3 sequence: CASSPTSEGYQETQYF. The CDR3 coding sequence is TGTGCCAGCAGTCCTACGTCCGAGGGATACCAAGAGACCCAGTACTTC.

The rearrangement links TRBV28 to TRBJ1-3; 7 bases align to TRBD1. In germline, CDR1 is MDHEN, CDR2 SYDVKM. This CDR3 has 16 amino acids. V was pared by 5 bases and J by 4 bases, with 11 bases of the junction left unmatched. CDR3 amino acids: CASSPALTGFGNTIYF. For the CDR3, the DNA is TGTGCCAGCAGTCCCGCCCTGACAGGGTTCGGAAACACCATATATTTT.

The chain employs TRBV3-1 (or the pseudogene TRBV3-2) and TRBJ1-1; D remains ambiguous. The ends were cut back, 0 bases at V and 11 bases at J, with 7 bases in the middle. Per germline, CDR1 LGHDT and CDR2 YNNKEL (reference sequence). This CDR3 contains 11 residues. The CDR3 bases are TGTGCCAGCAGCCAAGAACTCGTGGCTTTCTTT. Protein sequence: CASSQELVAFF.

The chain has TRBV6-6 and TRBJ2-2; D uncertain. Germline values: CDR1 MNHNY, CDR2 SVGAGI (reference sequence). V was cut by 0 bases and J by 8 bases, with 10 bases left in between. CDR3 size: 14 residues. The DNA for the CDR3 is TGTGCCAGCAGTTACTCGGATTCCGGGGGGGAGCTGTTTTTT. This sequence encodes CASSYSDSGGELFF.